This record concerns one TCR beta chain sequence. The antigen it recognizes is unknown. Per-nucleotide qualities are absent, and no much larger clonotype sits a single base away. Using the deep immunoSEQ assay, TCR CDR3 regions were amplified from genomic DNA by multiplex PCR. For each cell subset, the extracted genomic DNA was distributed evenly across all wells of several immunoSEQ 96-well plates, and each plate served as one replicate. For sorted subsets, 150 to 250 ng genomic DNA, equal to some 30,000 T cell genomes, was loaded into each replicate PCR. Purified libraries were quantified with a Qubit 3.0 fluorometer, sized on a Bioanalyzer 2100, and re-quantified with the KAPA Library Quantification kit. Every immunoSEQ 96-well plate was sequenced on a dedicated single-read 150-cycle Illumina NextSeq 550 flow cell. In the paper's pipeline: Because the immunoSEQ output held only junctional sequences and lacked quality scores, the filtering could not match the filtering applied to full-length reads. Sequences were annotated with PyIR, a Python wrapper for IgBLAST v1.9, using IMGT germline references to assign V/J genes and CDR3. Reads were removed for weak V/J assignments (E-value above 1e-6), missing CDR3, stop codons, out-of-frame junctions, or ambiguous translated residues. A V3J clonotype was defined by an identical inferred V gene, J gene, and CDR3 amino acid sequence. Percentage overlap between repertoires was computed as shared unique clonotypes divided by the size of the smaller repertoire. Repertoire richness was assessed with RTK rarefaction, the Chao1 estimator, and Recon v2.1 estimates of unobserved clonotypes. Generation probabilities were computed with OLGA for all TCRbeta clonotypes obtained by the gDNA method from several donors. TCRdb retrieved this table from immuneACCESS and kept in-frame rearrangements only. Not all clones are present; in checked studies, unresolved V genes account for under half, and no reason is known for the remainder. From that table come the V and J calls and clone size; the DNA was used to work out D and trimming. The sample includes over a million clones, with more than 60% observed a single time. The ten largest clones capture nearly 1.5% of the sample.

From the cysteine up to the phenylalanine, the CDR3 has a length of 15 residues. Solely the CDR3 DNA is kept, with 45 bases framed from the first base. CDR1 is given as SNHLY and CDR2 as FYNNEI, both from the germline V gene. Trimming leaves V shorter by 2 bases and J shorter by 1 base, with the junction holding 2 bases beyond the gene matches. Healthy HIV-negative adults with no recently reported acute infections or vaccinations were included as donors. Every donor was a Caucasian adult living in Nashville, Tennessee, USA. CD4+ T cells were enriched by magnetic negative selection, after which naive cells were positively selected on CD45RA and the negative fraction was taken as the memory subset. After blood collection by leukapheresis, PBMCs were isolated using Ficoll-Histopaque density gradient centrifugation and then cryopreserved in the vapor phase of liquid nitrogen. Purity and quantity of every magnetically sorted T cell population were checked by analytical flow cytometry. Genomic DNA was isolated from every sorted fraction and measured by UV absorbance on a Nanodrop 2000c.

These data are taken from a study of shared clonotypes between healthy human individuals (dated by TCRdb to 2018 to 2020). With regard to the full study: The cohort included a few men and a couple of women between 18 and 49 years of age. For each donor, CD4 naive and CD4 memory were each given three plates, CD8 naive was given two plates, and CD8 memory was given one plate. To estimate repertoire size and how much clonotypes are shared between individuals, the study performed deep sequencing of blood TCR repertoires from a few healthy adults. To increase sequencing depth and limit assay-specific biases, TCR repertoire library preparation and sequencing were carried out by different laboratories using diverse techniques. Between about 0.8 and 9 billion PBMCs per donor were obtained by leukapheresis.

The full study reports these points: When a few donors were compared, the shared fraction of clonotypes was 5% to 6.5% for naive CD4, about 4% for naive CD8, 2% to 2.5% for memory CD4, and roughly 0.4% for memory CD8. Sampling was restricted to blood, and TCR repertoires in tissues likely differ from the TCR repertoires found in blood. Rarefaction of sorted-subset datasets indicated incomplete sequencing despite the large sequencing depth. Pairwise subsampling indicated that sequencing depth was expected to affect the degree of clonotype sharing among donors. Compared with non-shared clonotypes, clonotypes shared by all four sorted-subset donors had higher generation probabilities. Estimated clonotype richness was generally larger for naive than for memory subsets. The small number of donors limited the genetic and exposure-history diversity represented.

The sample taken for sequencing was memory CD4+ T cells sorted from blood. According to the study, the label for this sample's cell subset or site signals: CD45RA-negative fraction. The sequence is built from TRBV2 and TRBJ2-5, with 9 bases aligning to TRBD2. This TCR was sampled from a man between 18 and 35 years old in good health. The CDR3 reads as follows: CASSEFSGSQETQYF. The nucleotide sequence is given as TGTGCCAGCAGTGAATTTAGCGGGAGCCAAGAGACCCAGTACTTC.